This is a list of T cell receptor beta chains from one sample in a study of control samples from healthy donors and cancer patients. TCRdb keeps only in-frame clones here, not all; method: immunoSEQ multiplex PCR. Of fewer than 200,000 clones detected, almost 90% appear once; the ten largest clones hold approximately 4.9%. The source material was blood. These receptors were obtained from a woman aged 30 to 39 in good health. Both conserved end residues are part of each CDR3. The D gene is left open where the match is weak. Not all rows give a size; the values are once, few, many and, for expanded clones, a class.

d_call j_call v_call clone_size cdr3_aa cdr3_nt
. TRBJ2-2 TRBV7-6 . CASSPLGTANTGELFF TGTGCCAGCAGCCCGCTCGGGACCGCGAACACCGGGGAGCTGTTTTTT
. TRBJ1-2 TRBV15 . CATSRDVVGYTF TGTGCCACCAGCAGAGATGTAGTCGGCTACACCTTC
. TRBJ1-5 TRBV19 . CASSQLTGQPQHF TGTGCCAGTAGTCAATTAACAGGGCAGCCCCAGCATTTT
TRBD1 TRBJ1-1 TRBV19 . CASSIPRLDRGLSTEAFF TGTGCCAGTAGTATACCTAGGCTCGACAGGGGGCTAAGCACTGAAGCTTTCTTT
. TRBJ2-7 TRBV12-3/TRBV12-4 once CASSLGGGDEQYF TGTGCCAGCAGTTTAGGGGGGGGCGACGAGCAGTACTTC
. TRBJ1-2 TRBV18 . CVSSLLETRGNYGYTF TGTGTCAGCTCTCTTCTTGAGACAAGGGGAAACTATGGCTACACCTTC
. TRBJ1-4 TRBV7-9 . CASSSRFGVNEKLFF TGTGCCAGCAGCAGTCGATTCGGGGTAAATGAAAAACTGTTTTTT
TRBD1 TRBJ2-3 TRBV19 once CASSFRTGVGSDTQYF TGTGCCAGTAGTTTCAGGACAGGGGTCGGGTCAGATACGCAGTATTTT
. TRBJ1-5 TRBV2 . CASGYQGNQPQHF TGTGCCAGCGGCTACCAGGGCAATCAGCCCCAGCATTTT
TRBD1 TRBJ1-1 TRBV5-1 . CASSLGTGEEAFF TGCGCCAGCAGCTTGGGGACAGGGGAGGAAGCTTTCTTT
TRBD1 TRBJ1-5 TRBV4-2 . CASSQDLFGPTGGSNQPQHF TGTGCCAGCAGCCAGGACCTTTTTGGTCCAACAGGGGGGAGCAATCAGCCCCAGCATTTT
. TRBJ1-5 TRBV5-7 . CASSLEQPLDRYSNQPQHF TGTGCCAGCAGCTTGGAACAGCCACTCGATCGGTATAGCAATCAGCCCCAGCATTTT
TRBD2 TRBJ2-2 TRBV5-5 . CASKRSGTTNTGELFF TGTGCCAGCAAAAGGTCCGGGACTACGAACACCGGGGAGCTGTTTTTT
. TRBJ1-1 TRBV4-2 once CASSPRASQGLYTEAFF TGTGCCAGCAGCCCAAGGGCATCCCAGGGACTTTACACTGAAGCTTTCTTT
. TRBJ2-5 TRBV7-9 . CASSFGRETQYF TGTGCCAGCAGCTTTGGGAGAGAGACCCAGTACTTC
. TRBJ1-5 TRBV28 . CASSLDGNQPQHF TGTGCCAGCAGTTTAGACGGCAATCAGCCCCAGCATTTT
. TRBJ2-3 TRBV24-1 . CATSVGLGTDTQYF TGTGCCACCAGTGTCGGCTTAGGCACAGATACGCAGTATTTT
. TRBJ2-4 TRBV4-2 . CASSQDTGGPRGDIQYF TGTGCCAGCAGCCAAGATACCGGGGGGCCGAGAGGAGACATTCAGTACTTC
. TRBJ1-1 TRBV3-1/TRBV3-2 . CASSRPPGLQAFF TGTGCCAGCAGCCGGCCCCCGGGACTGCAAGCTTTCTTT
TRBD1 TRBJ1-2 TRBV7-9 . CASSYGAGGADGYTF TGTGCCAGCAGCTACGGAGCAGGGGGCGCAGATGGCTACACCTTC
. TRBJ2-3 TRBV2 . CASKEDPTHLTDTQYF TGTGCCAGCAAGGAGGATCCGACCCATCTCACAGATACGCAGTATTTT
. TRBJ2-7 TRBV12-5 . CASGLVRVFYEQYF TGTGCTAGTGGTTTGGTCCGGGTCTTTTACGAGCAGTACTTC
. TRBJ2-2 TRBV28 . CASSLSSAGTGELFF TGTGCCAGCAGTTTATCAAGCGCTGGGACCGGGGAGCTGTTTTTT
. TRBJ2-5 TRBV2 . CASSEDLTQYF TGTGCCAGCAGTGAGGATTTGACCCAGTACTTC
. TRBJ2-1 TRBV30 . CAWRGRSNEQFF TGTGCCTGGAGGGGGCGATCGAATGAGCAGTTCTTC
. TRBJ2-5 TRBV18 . CASSPGSQETQYF TGTGCCAGCTCACCAGGGTCCCAAGAGACCCAGTACTTC
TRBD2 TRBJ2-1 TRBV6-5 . CASNAGTSGYNEQFF TGTGCCAGCAACGCCGGGACTAGCGGGTACAATGAGCAGTTCTTC
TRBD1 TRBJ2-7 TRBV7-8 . CASSSTRTGTFEQYF TGTGCCAGCAGCTCGACACGGACAGGGACCTTCGAGCAGTACTTC
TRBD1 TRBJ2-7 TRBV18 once CASAPGQGTYEQYF TGTGCCAGCGCACCGGGACAGGGGACCTACGAGCAGTACTTC
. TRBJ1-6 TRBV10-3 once CAISGGELGRSPLHF TGTGCCATCAGTGGCGGGGAGCTGGGCCGGTCACCCCTCCACTTT
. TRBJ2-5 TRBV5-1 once CASSLRNSQETQYF TGCGCCAGCAGCTTGCGGAACAGCCAAGAGACCCAGTACTTC
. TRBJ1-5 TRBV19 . CASSIGRGNYQPQHF TGTGCCAGTAGTATAGGACGGGGTAACTATCAGCCCCAGCATTTT
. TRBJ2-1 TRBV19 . CASSIDWARGQFF TGTGCCAGTAGTATAGATTGGGCTAGAGGTCAGTTCTTC
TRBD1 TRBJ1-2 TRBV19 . CASSLPGQTIYGYTF TGTGCCAGTAGTCTTCCGGGACAGACTATCTATGGCTACACCTTC